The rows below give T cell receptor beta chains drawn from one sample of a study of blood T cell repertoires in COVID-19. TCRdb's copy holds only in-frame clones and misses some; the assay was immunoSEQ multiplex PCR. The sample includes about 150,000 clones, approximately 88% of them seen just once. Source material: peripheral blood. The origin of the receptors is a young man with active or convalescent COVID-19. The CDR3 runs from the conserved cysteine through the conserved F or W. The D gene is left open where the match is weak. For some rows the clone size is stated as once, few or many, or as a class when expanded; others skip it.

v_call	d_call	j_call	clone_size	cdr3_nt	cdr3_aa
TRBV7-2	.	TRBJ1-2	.	TGTGCCAGCAGCTTAGATACCGTGACAGGTTCTAACTATGGCTACACCTTC	CASSLDTVTGSNYGYTF
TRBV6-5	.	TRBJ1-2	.	TGTGCCAGCAGTTACTCGACCGCGTCGGGGAAGAATGGCTACACCTTC	CASSYSTASGKNGYTF
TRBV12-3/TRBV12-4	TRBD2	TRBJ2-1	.	TGTGCCACACTAGCGGGGAACTACAATGAGCAGTTCTTC	CATLAGNYNEQFF
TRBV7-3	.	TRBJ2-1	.	TGTGCCAGCAGCTTAGTAGGACAGCACAATGAGCAGTTCTTC	CASSLVGQHNEQFF
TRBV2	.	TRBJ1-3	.	TGTGCCAGCAGTGCAGACTCTGGAAACACCATATATTTT	CASSADSGNTIYF
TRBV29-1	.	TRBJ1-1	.	TGCAGCGTTGAAGATGTCGCGCATCGACAATTTTTCTTT	CSVEDVAHRQFFF
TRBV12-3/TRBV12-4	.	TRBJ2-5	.	TGTGCCAGCAGTGGCTCGGAGACCCAGTACTTC	CASSGSETQYF
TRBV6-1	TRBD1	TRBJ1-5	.	TGTGCCAGCAGTGAACAGGGGGCGCGGGTGCAGCCCCAGCATTTT	CASSEQGARVQPQHF
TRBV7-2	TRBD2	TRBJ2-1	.	TGTGCCAGCAGCTTGTTGAGCGGGAACGACAATGAGCAGTTCTTC	CASSLLSGNDNEQFF
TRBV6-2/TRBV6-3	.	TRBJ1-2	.	TGTGCCAGCAGTCAACACGTAAACTATGGCTACACCTTC	CASSQHVNYGYTF
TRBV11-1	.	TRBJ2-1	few	TGTGCCAGCAGCCCGCGGAGAGGGAATGAGCAGTTCTTC	CASSPRRGNEQFF
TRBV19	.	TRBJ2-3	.	TGTGCCAGTAGTATGGGCATAGCGGACCCCCGGGCAGATACGCAGTATTTT	CASSMGIADPRADTQYF
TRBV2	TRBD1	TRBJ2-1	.	TGTGCCAGCATAACAGCGGTAAGGGGGCCGTACAATGAGCAGTTCTTC	CASITAVRGPYNEQFF
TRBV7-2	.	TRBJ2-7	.	TGTGCCAGCAGCTTATTATCGGGAGACCACTACGAGCAGTACTTC	CASSLLSGDHYEQYF
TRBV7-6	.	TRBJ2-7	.	TGTGCCAGCAGCCTAGAGGGGGAATCTGCCTACGAGCAGTACTTC	CASSLEGESAYEQYF
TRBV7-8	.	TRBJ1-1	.	TGTGCCAGCAGCTCAGAACCAGGGTCGGGTGAAGCTTTCTTT	CASSSEPGSGEAFF
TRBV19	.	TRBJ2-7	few	TGTGCCAGTAGTACGAGGACAGATAGTACCTACGAGCAGTACTTC	CASSTRTDSTYEQYF
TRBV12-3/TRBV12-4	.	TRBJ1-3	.	TGTGCCAGCGGGGCAAGCTCTGGAAACACCATATATTTT	CASGASSGNTIYF
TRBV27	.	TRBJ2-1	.	TGTGCCAGCAGGAGATCAGGTGGGAATGAGCAGTTCTTC	CASRRSGGNEQFF
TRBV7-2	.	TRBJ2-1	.	TGTGCCAGCAGCTTGGGGAGCGGTTCCTACAATGAGCAGTTCTTC	CASSLGSGSYNEQFF
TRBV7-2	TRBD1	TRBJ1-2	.	TGTGCCAGCAGAGATTCCGGGACAGGGGTTCTCTATGGCTACACCTTC	CASRDSGTGVLYGYTF
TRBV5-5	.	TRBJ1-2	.	TGTGCCAGCACCTCTTCCGGGATCGGCTACACCTTC	CASTSSGIGYTF
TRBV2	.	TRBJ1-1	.	TGTGCCAGCACTTCACGAGGGCTGCCTGAAGCTTTCTTT	CASTSRGLPEAFF
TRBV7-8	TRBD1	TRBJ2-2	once	TGTGCCAGCAGCTTAGCCCCCAACCCGACAGGGGCGAACACCGGGGAGCTGTTTTTT	CASSLAPNPTGANTGELFF
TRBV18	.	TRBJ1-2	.	TGTGCCAGCTCACCTGGACAGCTTGGATGGAATGGCTACACCTTC	CASSPGQLGWNGYTF
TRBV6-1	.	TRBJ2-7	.	TGTGCCAGCAGTGACCGTTCCAGGGTCAAGCAGTACTTC	CASSDRSRVKQYF
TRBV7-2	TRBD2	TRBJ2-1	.	TGTGCCAGCAGCTTACGGACTAGCGGTTACAATGAGCAGTTCTTC	CASSLRTSGYNEQFF
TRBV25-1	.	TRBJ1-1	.	TGTGCCAGCAGTGGATGGGGGCTTGACACTGAAGCTTTCTTT	CASSGWGLDTEAFF
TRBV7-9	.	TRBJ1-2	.	TGTGCCAGCAGCTTAGACCCGGGGGGCTTTGGCTACACCTTC	CASSLDPGGFGYTF